This TCR beta chain was retrieved from a study of blood T cell repertoires in COVID-19. Study in general: Samples representing acute and convalescent COVID-19 were sourced from the United States, Italy and Spain. From T cells, B-cell-depleted T cells, or PBMCs came the material, which was cDNA or gDNA.

How the authors handled the data: Reference gene primer amplification gave estimated nucleated cell counts. Repertoires were generated with immunoSEQ multiplex PCR, while TCRdb's copy carries only in-frame clones and drops some. V, J and clone size are taken as reported in that table, and D and trimming were inferred from the DNA itself. The sample includes some 130,000 clones, 85% of them seen just once. J was trimmed by 8 bases and V by 5 bases; bases with no gene match: 6. CDR1 is LNHDA, CDR2 SQIVND, per germline (reference sequence). The CDR3 is 14 amino acids. The chain carries TRBV19 and TRBJ2-2, with TRBD1 matching over 9 bases. The sequencing input was peripheral blood. This receptor was obtained from a human donor in a cohort sampled during active COVID-19. The CDR3 region is CASSPWDREGELFF. The CDR3 nucleotides are TGTGCCAGTAGTCCCTGGGACAGGGAGGGGGAGCTGTTTTTT.